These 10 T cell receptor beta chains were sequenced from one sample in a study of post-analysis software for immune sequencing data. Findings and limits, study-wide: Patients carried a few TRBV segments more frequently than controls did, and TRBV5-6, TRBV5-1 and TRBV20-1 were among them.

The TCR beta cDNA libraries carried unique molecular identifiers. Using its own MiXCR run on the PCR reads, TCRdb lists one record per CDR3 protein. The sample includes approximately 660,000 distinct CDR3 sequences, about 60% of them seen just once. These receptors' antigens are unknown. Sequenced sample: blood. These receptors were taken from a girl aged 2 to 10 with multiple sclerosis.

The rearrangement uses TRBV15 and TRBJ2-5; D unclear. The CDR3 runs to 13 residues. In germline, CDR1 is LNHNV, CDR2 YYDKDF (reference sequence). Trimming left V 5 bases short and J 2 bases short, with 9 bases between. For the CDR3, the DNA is TGTGCCACCAGCGTACGGCTGCAAGAGACCCAGTACTTC. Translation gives CATSVRLQETQYF.

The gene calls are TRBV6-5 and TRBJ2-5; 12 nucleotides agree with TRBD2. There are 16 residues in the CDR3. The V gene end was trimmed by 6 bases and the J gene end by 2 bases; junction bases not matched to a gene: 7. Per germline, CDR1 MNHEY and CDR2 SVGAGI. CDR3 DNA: TGTGCCAGCAGAGCCCGACTAGCGGGAGTGCAAGAGACCCAGTACTTC. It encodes CASRARLAGVQETQYF.

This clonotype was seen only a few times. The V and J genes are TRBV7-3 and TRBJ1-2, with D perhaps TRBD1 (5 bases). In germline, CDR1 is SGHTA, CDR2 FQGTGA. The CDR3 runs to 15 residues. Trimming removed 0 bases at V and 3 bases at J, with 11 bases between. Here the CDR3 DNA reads TGTGCCAGCAGCTTAACGAAGGGGCATGACTATGGCTACACCTTC. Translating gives CASSLTKGHDYGYTF.

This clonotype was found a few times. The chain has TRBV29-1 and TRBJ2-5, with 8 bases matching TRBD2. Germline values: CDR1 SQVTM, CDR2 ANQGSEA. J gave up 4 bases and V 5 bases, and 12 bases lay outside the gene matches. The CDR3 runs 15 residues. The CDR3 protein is CSVHEWAGGGETQYF. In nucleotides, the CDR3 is TGCAGCGTTCACGAATGGGCGGGAGGAGGAGAGACCCAGTACTTC.

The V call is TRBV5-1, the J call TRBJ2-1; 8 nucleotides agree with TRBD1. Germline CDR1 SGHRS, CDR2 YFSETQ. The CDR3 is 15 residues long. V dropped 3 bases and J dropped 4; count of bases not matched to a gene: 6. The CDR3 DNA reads TGCGCCAGCAGCTCCTCCGGGACAGGTTACAATGAGCAGTTCTTC. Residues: CASSSSGTGYNEQFF.

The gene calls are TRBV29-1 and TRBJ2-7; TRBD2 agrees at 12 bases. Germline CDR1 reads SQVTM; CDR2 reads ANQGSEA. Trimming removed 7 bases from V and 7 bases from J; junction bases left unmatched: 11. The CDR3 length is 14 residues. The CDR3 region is CSAITSGRQGEQYF. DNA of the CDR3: TGCAGCGCCATCACTAGCGGGAGGCAGGGGGAGCAGTACTTC.

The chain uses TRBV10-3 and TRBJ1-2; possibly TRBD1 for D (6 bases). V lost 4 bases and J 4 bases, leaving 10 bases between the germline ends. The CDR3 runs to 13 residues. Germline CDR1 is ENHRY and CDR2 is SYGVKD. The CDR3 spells CAISGVGGYGYTF. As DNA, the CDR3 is TGTGCCATCAGTGGGGTAGGGGGCTATGGCTACACCTTC.

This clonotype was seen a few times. CDR3 DNA sequence: TGTGCCAGCAGCTTAAAGGGGGGCACTGAAGCTTTCTTT. The encoded protein is CASSLKGGTEAFF. J is TRBJ1-1 and V is TRBV7-6, with D possibly being TRBD1 (6 bases). The germline CDR1 and CDR2 sequences are SGHVS and FNYEAQ. V was cut by 2 bases and J by 4 bases, with 8 bases left in between. The CDR3 totals 13 residues.

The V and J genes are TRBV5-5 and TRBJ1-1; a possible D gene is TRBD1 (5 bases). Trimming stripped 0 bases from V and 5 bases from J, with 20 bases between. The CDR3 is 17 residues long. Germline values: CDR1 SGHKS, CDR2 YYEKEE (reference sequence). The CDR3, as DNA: TGTGCCAGCAGCTTGGGAAGTATTGAACATGGGGCGACTGAAGCTTTCTTT. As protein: CASSLGSIEHGATEAFF.

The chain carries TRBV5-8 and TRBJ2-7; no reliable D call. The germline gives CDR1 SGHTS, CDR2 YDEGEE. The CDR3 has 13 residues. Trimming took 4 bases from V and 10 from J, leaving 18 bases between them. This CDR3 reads CASSHDLMWAQYF. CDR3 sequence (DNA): TGTGCCAGCAGCCACGATTTGATGTGGGCCCAGTACTTC.